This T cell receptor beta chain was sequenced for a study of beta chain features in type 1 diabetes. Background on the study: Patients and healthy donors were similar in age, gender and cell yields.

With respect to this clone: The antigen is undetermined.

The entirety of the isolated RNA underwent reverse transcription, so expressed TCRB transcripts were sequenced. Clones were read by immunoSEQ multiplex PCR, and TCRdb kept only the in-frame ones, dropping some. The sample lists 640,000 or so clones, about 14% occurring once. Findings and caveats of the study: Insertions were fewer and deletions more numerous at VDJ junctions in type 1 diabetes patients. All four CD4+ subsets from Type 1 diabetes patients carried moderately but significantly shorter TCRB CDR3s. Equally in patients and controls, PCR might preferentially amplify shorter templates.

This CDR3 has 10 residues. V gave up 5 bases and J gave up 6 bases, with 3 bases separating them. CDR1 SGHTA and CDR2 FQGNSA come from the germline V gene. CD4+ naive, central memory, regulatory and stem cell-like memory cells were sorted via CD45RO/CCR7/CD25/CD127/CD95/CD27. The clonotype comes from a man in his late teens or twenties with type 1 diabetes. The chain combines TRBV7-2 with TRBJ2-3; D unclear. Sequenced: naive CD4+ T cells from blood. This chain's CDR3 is CASSRDTQYF. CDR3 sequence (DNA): TGTGCCAGCAGCCGTGATACGCAGTATTTT.